This TCR beta chain came from a study of cytomegalovirus exposure and HLA in healthy donors. Whole-study context: One earlier analysis, a look at 180 million or so T cells, found around 110 million unique TCR beta sequences.

V lost 4 bases, J lost 3 bases, and 9 bases stayed unmatched. The CDR3 contains 17 residues. Germline V gene data show CDR1 as SGHTA and CDR2 as FQGTGA. General study points: An analysis done earlier found most TCR beta V segments productive about 87% or about 30% of the time.

PCR primers comprised 60 Vbeta and 13 Jbeta primers. Data came from immunoSEQ multiplex PCR; TCRdb stores just in-frame clones and leaves some out. The sample yields about 140,000 clones, roughly two thirds seen once. Of note for this clone: Its antigen is unidentified.

Input material: PBMCs. The TCR was taken from a male donor in good health and CMV-seronegative. V is TRBV7-3 and J is TRBJ1-2; 12 bases are a match to TRBD1. CDR3 coding DNA: TGTGCCAGCAGCTCCTCCGGGACAGGGGGCGACTACTATGGCTACACCTTC. Residues: CASSSSGTGGDYYGYTF.